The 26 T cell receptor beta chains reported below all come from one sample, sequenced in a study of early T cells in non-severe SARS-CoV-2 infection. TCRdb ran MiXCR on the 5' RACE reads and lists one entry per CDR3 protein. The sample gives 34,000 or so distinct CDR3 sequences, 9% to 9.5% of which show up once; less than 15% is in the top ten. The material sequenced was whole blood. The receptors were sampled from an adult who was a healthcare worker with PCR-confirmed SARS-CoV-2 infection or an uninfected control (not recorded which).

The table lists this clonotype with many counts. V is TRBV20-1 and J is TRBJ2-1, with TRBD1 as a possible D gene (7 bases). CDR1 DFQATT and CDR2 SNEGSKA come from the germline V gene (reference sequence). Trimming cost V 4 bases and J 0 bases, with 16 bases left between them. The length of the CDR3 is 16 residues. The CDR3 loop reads CSATGDRVSSYNEQFF. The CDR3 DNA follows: TGCAGTGCTACGGGAGACAGGGTGAGCTCCTACAATGAGCAGTTCTTC.

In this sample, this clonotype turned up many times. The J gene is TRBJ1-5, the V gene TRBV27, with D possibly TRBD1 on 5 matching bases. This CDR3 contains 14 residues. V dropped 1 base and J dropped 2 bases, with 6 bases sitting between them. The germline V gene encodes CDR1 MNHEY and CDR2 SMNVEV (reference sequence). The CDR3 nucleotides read TGTGCCAGCAGTTTATGGGACGGCAATCAGCCCCAGCATTTT. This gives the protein CASSLWDGNQPQHF.

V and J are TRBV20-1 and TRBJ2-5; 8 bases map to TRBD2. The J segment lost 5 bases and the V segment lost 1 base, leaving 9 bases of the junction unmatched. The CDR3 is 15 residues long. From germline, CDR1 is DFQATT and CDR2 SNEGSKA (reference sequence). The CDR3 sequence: CSARGQRGGLETQYF. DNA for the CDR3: TGCAGTGCTAGAGGGCAACGGGGGGGCTTGGAGACCCAGTACTTC.

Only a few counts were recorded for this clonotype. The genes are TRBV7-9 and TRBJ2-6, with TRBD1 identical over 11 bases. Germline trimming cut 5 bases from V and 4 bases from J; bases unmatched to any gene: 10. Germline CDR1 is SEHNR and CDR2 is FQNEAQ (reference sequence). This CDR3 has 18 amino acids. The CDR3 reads CASSPGQGAQGGANVLTF. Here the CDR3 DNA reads TGTGCCAGCAGCCCCGGACAGGGGGCCCAGGGGGGGGCCAACGTCCTGACTTTC.

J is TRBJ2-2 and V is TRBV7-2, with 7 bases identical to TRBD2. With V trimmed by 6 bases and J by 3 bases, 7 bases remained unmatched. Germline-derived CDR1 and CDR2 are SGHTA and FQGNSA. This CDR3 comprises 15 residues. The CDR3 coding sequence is TGTGCCAGCAGAAACGCGGGGGTTTACACCGGGGAGCTGTTTTTT. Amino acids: CASRNAGVYTGELFF.

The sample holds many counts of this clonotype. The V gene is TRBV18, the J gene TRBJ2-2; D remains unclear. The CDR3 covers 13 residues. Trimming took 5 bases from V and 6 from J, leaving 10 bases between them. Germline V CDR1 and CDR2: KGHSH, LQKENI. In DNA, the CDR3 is TGTGCCAGCTCAACTGACCAAGCCGGGGAGCTGTTTTTT. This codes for CASSTDQAGELFF.

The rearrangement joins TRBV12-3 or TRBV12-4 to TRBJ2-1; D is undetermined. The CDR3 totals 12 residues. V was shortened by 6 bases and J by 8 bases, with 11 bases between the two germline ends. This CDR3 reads CASRQEGDEQFF. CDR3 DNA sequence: TGTGCCAGCAGGCAAGAAGGCGATGAGCAGTTCTTC.

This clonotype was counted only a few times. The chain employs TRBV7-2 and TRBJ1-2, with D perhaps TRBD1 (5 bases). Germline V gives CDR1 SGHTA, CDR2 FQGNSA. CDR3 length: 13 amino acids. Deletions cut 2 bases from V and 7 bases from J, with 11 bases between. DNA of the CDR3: TGTGCCAGCAGCTTATCTCCAAGGGGTGGCTACACCTTC. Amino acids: CASSLSPRGGYTF.

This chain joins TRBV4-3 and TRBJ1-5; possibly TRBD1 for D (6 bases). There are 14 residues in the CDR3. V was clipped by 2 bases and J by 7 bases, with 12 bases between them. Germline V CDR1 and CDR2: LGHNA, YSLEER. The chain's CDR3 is CASSQNRVNQPQHF. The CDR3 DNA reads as TGCGCCAGCAGCCAAAACAGGGTAAACCAGCCCCAGCATTTT.

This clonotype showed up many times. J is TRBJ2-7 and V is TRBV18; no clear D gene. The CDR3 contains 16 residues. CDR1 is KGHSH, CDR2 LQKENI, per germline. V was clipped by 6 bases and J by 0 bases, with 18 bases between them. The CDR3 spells CASSPTPGRLSYEQYF. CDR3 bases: TGTGCCAGCTCCCCTACCCCGGGCCGCCTCTCCTACGAGCAGTACTTC. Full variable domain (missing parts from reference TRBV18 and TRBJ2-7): NAGVMQNPRHLVRRRGQEARLRCSPMKGHSHVYWYRQLPEEGLKFMVYLQKENIIDESGMPKERFSAEFPKEGPSILRIQQVVRGDSAAYFCASSPTPGRLSYEQYFGPGTRLTVT.

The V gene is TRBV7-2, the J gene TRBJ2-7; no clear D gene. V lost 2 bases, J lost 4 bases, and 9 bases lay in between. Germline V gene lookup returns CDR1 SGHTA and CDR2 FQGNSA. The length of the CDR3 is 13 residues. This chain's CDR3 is CASSLTPGYEQYF. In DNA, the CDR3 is TGTGCCAGCAGCTTAACCCCGGGTTACGAGCAGTACTTC. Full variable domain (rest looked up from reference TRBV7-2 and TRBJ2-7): GAGVSQSPSNKVTEKGKDVELRCDPISGHTALYWYRQSLGQGLEFLIYFQGNSAPDKSGLPSDRFSAERTGGSVSTLTIQRTQQEDSAVYLCASSLTPGYEQYFGPGTRLTVT.

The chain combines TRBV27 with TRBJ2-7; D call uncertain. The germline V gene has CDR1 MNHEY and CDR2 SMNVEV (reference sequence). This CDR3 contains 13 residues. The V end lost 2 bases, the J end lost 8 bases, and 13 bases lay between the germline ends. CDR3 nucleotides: TGTGCCAGCAGTTTAGAACTTAACCGCCAGCAGTACTTC. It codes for CASSLELNRQQYF.

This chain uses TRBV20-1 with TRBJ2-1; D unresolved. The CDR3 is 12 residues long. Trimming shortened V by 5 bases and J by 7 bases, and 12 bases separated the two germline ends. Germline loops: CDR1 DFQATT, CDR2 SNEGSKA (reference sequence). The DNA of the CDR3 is TGCAGTGCTGGGGATCCGGAAAATGAGCAGTTCTTC. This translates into CSAGDPENEQFF.

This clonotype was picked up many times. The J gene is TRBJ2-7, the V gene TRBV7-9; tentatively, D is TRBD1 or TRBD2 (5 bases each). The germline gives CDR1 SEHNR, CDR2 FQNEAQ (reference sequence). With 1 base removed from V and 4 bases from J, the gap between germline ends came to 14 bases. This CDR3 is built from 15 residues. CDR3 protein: CASSLGAADIYEQYF. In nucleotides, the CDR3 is TGTGCCAGCAGCTTAGGAGCAGCGGACATTTACGAGCAGTACTTC.

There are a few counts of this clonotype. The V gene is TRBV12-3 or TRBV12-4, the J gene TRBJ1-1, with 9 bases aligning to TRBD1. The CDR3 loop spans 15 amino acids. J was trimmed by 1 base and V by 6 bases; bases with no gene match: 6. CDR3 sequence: CASSIGTGKNTEAFF. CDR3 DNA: TGTGCCAGCAGCATCGGGACAGGGAAGAACACTGAAGCTTTCTTT.

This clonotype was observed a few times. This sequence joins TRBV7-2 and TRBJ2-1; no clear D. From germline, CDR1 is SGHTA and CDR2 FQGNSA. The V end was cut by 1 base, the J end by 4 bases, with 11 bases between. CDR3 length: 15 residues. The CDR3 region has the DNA TGTGCCAGCAGCTTAGTCGCGGACCCTTACAATGAGCAGTTCTTC. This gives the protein CASSLVADPYNEQFF.

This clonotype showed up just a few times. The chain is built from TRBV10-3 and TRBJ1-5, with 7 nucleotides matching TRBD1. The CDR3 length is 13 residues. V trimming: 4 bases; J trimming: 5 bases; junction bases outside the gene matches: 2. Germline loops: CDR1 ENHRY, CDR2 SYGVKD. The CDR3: CAISVGGDQPQHF. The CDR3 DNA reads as TGTGCCATCAGTGTAGGGGGCGATCAGCCCCAGCATTTT.

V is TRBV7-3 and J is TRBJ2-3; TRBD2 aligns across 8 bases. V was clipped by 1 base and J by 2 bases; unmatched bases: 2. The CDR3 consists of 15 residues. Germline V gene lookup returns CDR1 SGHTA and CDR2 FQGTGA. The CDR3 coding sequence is TGTGCCAGCAGCTTAATAGCGGGGCACACAGATACGCAGTATTTT. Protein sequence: CASSLIAGHTDTQYF. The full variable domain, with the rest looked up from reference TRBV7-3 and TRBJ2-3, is GAGVSQTPSNKVTEKGKYVELRCDPISGHTALYWYRQSLGQGPEFLIYFQGTGAADDSGLPNDRFFAVRPEGSVSTLKIQRTERGDSAVYLCASSLIAGHTDTQYFGPGTRLTVL.

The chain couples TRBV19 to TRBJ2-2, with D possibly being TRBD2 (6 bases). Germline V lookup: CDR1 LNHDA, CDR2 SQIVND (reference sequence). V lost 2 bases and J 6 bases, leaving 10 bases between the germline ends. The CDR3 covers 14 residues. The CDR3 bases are TGTGCCAGTAGTATACAGGGAGGTCCCGGGGAGCTGTTTTTT. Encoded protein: CASSIQGGPGELFF.

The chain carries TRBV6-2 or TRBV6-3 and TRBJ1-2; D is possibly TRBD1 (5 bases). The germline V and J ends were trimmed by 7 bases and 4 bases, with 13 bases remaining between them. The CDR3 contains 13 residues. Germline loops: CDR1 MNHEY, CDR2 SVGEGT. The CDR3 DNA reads TGTGCCAGCACCGTAGCCGGGGGCTATGGCTACACCTTC. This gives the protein CASTVAGGYGYTF.

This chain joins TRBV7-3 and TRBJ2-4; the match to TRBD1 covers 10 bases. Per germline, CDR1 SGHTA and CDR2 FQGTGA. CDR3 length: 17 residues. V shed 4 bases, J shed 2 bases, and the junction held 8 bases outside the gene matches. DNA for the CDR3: TGTGCCAGCAGCTCCCGGGACAGGGGTGGATCCAAAAACATTCAGTACTTC. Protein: CASSSRDRGGSKNIQYF.

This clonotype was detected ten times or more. CDR3 residues: CASGLVWTSGQETQYF. The CDR3 DNA is TGTGCTAGTGGTTTGGTATGGACTAGCGGGCAAGAGACCCAGTACTTC. The chain links TRBV12-5 to TRBJ2-5; 11 bases are a match to TRBD2. V shed 0 bases and J 2 bases; nucleotides not matched to a gene: 2. From germline, CDR1 is LGHNT and CDR2 FRNRAP. The CDR3 length is 16 residues.

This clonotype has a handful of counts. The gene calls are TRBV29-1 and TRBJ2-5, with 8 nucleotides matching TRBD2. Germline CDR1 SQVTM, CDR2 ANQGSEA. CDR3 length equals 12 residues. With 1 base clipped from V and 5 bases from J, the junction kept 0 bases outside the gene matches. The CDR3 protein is CSVEGLAETQYF. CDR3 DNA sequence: TGCAGCGTTGAAGGACTAGCGGAGACCCAGTACTTC.

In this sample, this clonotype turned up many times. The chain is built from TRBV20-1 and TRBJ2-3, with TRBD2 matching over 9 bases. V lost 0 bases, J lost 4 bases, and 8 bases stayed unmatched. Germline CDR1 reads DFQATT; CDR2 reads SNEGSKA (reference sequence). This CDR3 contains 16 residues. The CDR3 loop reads CSARDSGGGEPDTQYF. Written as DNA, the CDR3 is TGCAGTGCTAGAGATTCGGGCGGGGGGGAGCCAGATACGCAGTATTTT.

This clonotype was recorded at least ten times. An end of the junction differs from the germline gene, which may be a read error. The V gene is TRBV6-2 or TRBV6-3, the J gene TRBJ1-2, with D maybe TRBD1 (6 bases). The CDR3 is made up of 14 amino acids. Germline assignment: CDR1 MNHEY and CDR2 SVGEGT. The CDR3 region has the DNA TGTGCCAGCAGTCAACCGAACGACAGGTCCCTGGCCCATTTC. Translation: CASSQPNDRSLAHF.

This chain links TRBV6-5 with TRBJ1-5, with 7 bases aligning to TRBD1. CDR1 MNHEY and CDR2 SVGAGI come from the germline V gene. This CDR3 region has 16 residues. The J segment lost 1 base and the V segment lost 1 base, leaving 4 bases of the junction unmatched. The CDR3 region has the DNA TGTGCCAGCAGTTACTGGCAGGGGGGCAGCAATCAGCCCCAGCATTTT. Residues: CASSYWQGGSNQPQHF.